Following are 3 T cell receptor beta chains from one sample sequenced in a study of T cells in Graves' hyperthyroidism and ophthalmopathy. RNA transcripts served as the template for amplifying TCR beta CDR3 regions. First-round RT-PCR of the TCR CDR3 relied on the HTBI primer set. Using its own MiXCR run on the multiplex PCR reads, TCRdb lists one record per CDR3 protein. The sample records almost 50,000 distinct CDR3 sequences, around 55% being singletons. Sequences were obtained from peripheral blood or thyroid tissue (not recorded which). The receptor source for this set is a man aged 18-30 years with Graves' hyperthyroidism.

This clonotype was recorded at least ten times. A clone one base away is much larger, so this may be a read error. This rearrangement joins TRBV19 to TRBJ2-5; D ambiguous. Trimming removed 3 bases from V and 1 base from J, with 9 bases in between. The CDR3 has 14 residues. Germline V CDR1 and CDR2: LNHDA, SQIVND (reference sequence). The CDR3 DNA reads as TGTGCCAGTAGTATGAGACGGTGCCAAGAGACCCAGTACTTC. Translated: CASSMRRCQETQYF.

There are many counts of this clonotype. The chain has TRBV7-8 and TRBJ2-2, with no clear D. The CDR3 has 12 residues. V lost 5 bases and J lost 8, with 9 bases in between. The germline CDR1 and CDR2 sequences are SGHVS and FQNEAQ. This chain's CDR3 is CASSLSRGELFF. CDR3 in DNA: TGTGCCAGCAGCCTCAGCAGGGGGGAGCTGTTTTTT. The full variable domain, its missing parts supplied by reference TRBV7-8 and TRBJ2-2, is GAGVSQSPRYKVAKRGQDVALRCDPISGHVSLFWYQQALGQGPEFLTYFQNEAQLDKSGLPSDRFFAERPEGSVSTLKIQRTQQEDSAVYLCASSLSRGELFFGEGSRLTVL.

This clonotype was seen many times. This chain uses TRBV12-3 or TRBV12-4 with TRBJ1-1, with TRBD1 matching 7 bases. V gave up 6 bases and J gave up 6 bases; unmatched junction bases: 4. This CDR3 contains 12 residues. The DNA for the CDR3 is TGTGCCAGCAGCTGGACAGGATCTGAAGCTTTCTTT. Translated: CASSWTGSEAFF.